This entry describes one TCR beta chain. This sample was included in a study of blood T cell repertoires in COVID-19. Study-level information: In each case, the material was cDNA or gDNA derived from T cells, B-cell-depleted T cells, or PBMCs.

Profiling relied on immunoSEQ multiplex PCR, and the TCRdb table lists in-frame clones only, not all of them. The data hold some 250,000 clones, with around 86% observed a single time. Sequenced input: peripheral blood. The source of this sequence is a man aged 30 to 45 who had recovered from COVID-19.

The DNA of the CDR3 is TGTGCCAGCAGCACAGGGCGGACAGGGGATTTCTTC. It yields the protein CASSTGRTGDFF. The chain joins TRBV21-1 to TRBJ2-1; the D segment call TRBD1 is taken from the table without a DNA check. TRBV21-1 is an annotated pseudogene. This CDR3 has 12 amino acids.